Sequencing of this T cell receptor (beta chain) was carried out in a study of OX40 agonist ivuxolimab in advanced cancers. In the study overall: With a range of about 23 to 85, age averaged approximately 55 years, and around 83% were male.

A note on this clone: Its antigen is as yet unknown.

Patients were excluded for autoimmune disease history or systemic immunosuppression. The sampling schedule covered blood at baseline, cycle 4 day 1, and cycle 7 day 1. The method was immunoSEQ multiplex PCR; TCRdb's version includes in-frame clones alone and lacks a portion of them. The sample includes tens of thousands of clones, about 90% of them seen just once. The CDR3 has 12 amino acids. From germline, CDR1 is SGHRS and CDR2 YFSETQ. V shed 1 base and J shed 3 bases, with 3 bases lying between them. Study outcomes and limitations: At 0.1 to 3.0 mg/kg and by week 6, clonal expansion occurred in CD4+ and CD8+ blood T cells.

The material was CD4+ or CD8+ T cells sorted from blood, obtained in a trial of the OX40 agonist ivuxolimab. The source of this sequence is an adult with an advanced solid tumor such as melanoma, head and neck, liver or kidney cancer. The chain has TRBV5-1 and TRBJ2-3; D is ambiguous. CDR3 DNA sequence: TGCGCCAGCAGCTTGAATACAGATACGCAGTATTTT. This gives the protein CASSLNTDTQYF.